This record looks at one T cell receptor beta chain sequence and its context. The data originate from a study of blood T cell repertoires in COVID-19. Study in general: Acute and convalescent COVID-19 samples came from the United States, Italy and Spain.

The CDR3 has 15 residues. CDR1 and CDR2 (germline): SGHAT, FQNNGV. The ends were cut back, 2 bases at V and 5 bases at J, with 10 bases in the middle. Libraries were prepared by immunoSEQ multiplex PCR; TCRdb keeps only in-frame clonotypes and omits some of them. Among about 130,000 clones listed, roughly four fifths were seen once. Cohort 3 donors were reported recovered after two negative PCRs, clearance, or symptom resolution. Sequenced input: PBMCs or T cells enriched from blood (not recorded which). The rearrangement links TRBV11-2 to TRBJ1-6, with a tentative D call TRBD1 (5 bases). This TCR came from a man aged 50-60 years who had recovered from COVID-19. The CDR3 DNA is TGTGCCAGCAGCTTACAGGGCAGCCATAATTCACCCCTCCACTTT. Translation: CASSLQGSHNSPLHF.